This T cell receptor (beta chain) was recorded in a study of chemoradiotherapy in HPV16-positive cancers. Notes on this clone: Its specificity is not known.

Profiling relied on immunoSEQ multiplex PCR, and the TCRdb table lists in-frame clones only, not all of them. Here the sample spans 20,000 to 25,000 clones, 73% being singletons. Germline V gene sequence: CDR1 SGHAT, CDR2 FQDESV (reference sequence). The CDR3 spans 13 residues. V gave up 5 bases and J gave up 7 bases; unmatched junction bases: 6. Study-level results: Candidate HPV-specific clones and E7-related TCR motifs grew in tumor during treatment.

The rearrangement joins TRBV11-1 to TRBJ2-3, with 7 positions matching TRBD2. The origin of this receptor is a human donor with HPV-associated anogenital cancer. Sampling was performed from a patient who underwent chemoradiotherapy. CDR3 in DNA: TGTGCCAGCAGCCGCCGGGACTATAATACGCAGTATTTT. This translates into CASSRRDYNTQYF.